This is a list of T cell receptor beta chains from one sample in a study of cytomegalovirus exposure and HLA in healthy donors. The method was immunoSEQ multiplex PCR; TCRdb's version includes in-frame clones alone and lacks a portion of them. The repertoire holds roughly 120,000 clones, with approximately 58% as singletons. Sequencing was done on a sample of PBMCs. The receptors were sampled from a woman between 25 and 40 years old in good health and CMV-seronegative. Each CDR3 is given with its conserved first and last residue. Clone size is shown for a subset of rows, as once, few, many or a class of expanded clone.

v_call clone_size cdr3_aa
TRBV5-1 NA CASSLAGSSYNSPLHF
TRBV5-6 NA CASSLGLAGAFEQFF
TRBV7-2 few CASRDRGPSDTQYF
TRBV7-6 NA CASSGWTGGTDQPQHF
TRBV5-4 NA CASSARTSGTYEQYF
TRBV2 NA CASSSLYRVDQPQHF
TRBV4-3 NA CASSLTGSHEQYF
TRBV5-1 NA CASSRDSRSGNTIYF
TRBV6-5 NA CASSYVRPYYEQYF
TRBV5-6 NA CASNTRDRGFVQPQHF
TRBV4-2 NA CASSQDIMTSGFYNEQFF
TRBV18 NA CASSPLQGRVDEKLFF
TRBV27 NA CASSLSGGFNQPQHF
TRBV4-2 NA CASSEGGPNQPQHF
TRBV6-5 few CASSYGRSYNEQFF
TRBV5-1 few CASSLRGFNEKLFF
TRBV4-3 NA CASSQGLWGADQPQHF
TRBV25-1 few CASVAASTDTQYF
TRBV7-3 NA CASSPPESGHSYNEQFF
TRBV7-8 NA CASSATTSRYEQYF
TRBV5-6 NA CASSPGVADTQYF
TRBV11-2 NA CASSGRGGLPDYGYTF
TRBV4-2 NA CASSQDMGLAGHYTGELFF
TRBV5-6 NA CASSLSVSYNEQFF
TRBV18 NA CASSPEVGTEAFF
TRBV2 NA CASNRGMNTEAFF
TRBV5-4 once CASSPSGSTYNEQFF
TRBV7-8 NA CASSLQGDYGYTF
TRBV30 few CAWSSRREAFF
TRBV27 NA CASSLTGPPAGNTIYF
TRBV6-1 NA CASSEEETAPYEQYF
TRBV28 NA CASRGPRWPQHF
TRBV15 NA CATSRGTGGRYEQYF
TRBV5-8 NA CASSNRGLAGGFYEQYF
TRBV28 few CASSFSVVKNIAYEQYF
TRBV7-9 NA CASSLVLAASYEQYF
TRBV10-3 NA CAISDEVSSGRDYEQYF
TRBV5-1 NA CASSLDRPANEKLFF
TRBV4-2 NA CASSHFGQGTDTQYF
TRBV27 NA CASSLAGEGYEQYF
TRBV28 NA CASSLFMNTEAFF
TRBV7-9 few CASSLSGGEYYEQYF
TRBV25-1 NA CASSAPPAPEQYF
TRBV5-6 NA CASSLARLAGEAEETQYF
TRBV5-6 NA CASKQTGNTEAFF
TRBV7-2 NA CASSTRPAGNPNTIYF
TRBV19 few CASRPRTSGTYNEQFF
TRBV28 NA CASSLGLAGVNEQFF
TRBV6-6 NA CASRETGANYGYTF
TRBV7-3 NA CASSLQWPDTQYF